This is a list of T cell receptor beta chains from one sample in a study of human T cells and chemical hapten exposure. TCRdb analysed the RACE reads with MiXCR anew, one entry per CDR3 protein. This table has under 450,000 distinct CDR3 sequences, about 4.8% appearing once. The sequencing here drew on whole blood, taken in connection with sensitization to the hapten diphenylcyclopropenone (DPC). The receptor set was obtained from a woman between 45 and 60 years old with alopecia areata. Some clones in this sample may be carry-over from other donors' samples. Each CDR3 is given with its conserved first and last residue. A D gene is named only where the DNA matches it firmly. Size tells how often a clone was seen (once, few, many) or the class of an expanded clone, and some rows leave it out.

V gene	D gene	J gene	clone size	CDR3 protein	CDR3 DNA
TRBV5-1	TRBD1	TRBJ1-1	many	CASSLAWTGGVRNTEAFF	TGCGCCAGCAGCTTGGCCTGGACAGGGGGCGTAAGAAACACTGAAGCTTTCTTT
TRBV20-1	TRBD2	TRBJ2-5	.	CSASRLAGGYQETQYF	TGCAGTGCTAGCCGGCTAGCGGGGGGATACCAAGAGACCCAGTACTTC
TRBV9	TRBD1	TRBJ2-5	many	CASSALTGGGETQYF	TGTGCCAGCAGCGCGCTGACAGGGGGCGGGGAGACCCAGTACTTC
TRBV5-4	.	TRBJ1-1	few	CASSPRGEPTEAFF	TGTGCCAGCAGCCCAAGGGGGGAACCCACTGAAGCTTTCTTT
TRBV13	.	TRBJ2-3	many	CASHLRAGGKDTQYF	TGTGCCAGTCACCTCCGGGCCGGGGGTAAAGATACGCAGTATTTT
TRBV29-1	TRBD1	TRBJ2-1	many	CSVEGNDRGQFF	TGCAGCGTTGAAGGAAACGACAGGGGGCAGTTCTTC
TRBV3-1	.	TRBJ1-5	many	CASSHPKRGCNQPQHF	TGTGCCAGCAGCCACCCGAAACGGGGTTGCAATCAGCCCCAGCATTTT
TRBV24-1	.	TRBJ2-1	many	CATSDRAVLQNEQFF	TGTGCCACCAGTGACCGAGCAGTCCTGCAGAATGAGCAGTTCTTC
TRBV10-1	TRBD2	TRBJ2-3	few	CASSSAGATDTQYF	TGCGCCAGCAGTTCAGCGGGAGCCACAGATACGCAGTATTTT
TRBV20-1	.	TRBJ2-7	many	CSASQGSEQYF	TGCAGTGCTAGCCAGGGTTCCGAGCAGTACTTC
TRBV7-6	.	TRBJ2-5	many	CASSPRDFAGETQYF	TGTGCCAGCAGCCCAAGGGACTTTGCGGGGGAGACCCAGTACTTC
TRBV9	.	TRBJ2-3	many	CASSVTGGTGSKDTQYF	TGTGCCAGCAGCGTAACGGGGGGGACAGGGTCTAAAGATACGCAGTATTTT
TRBV7-6	TRBD2	TRBJ2-1	.	CASSPRGLAGANEQFF	TGTGCCAGCAGCCCGAGAGGACTAGCGGGGGCGAATGAGCAGTTCTTC
TRBV20-1	.	TRBJ1-6	many	CSAPIGQYPLSSYNSPLHF	TGCAGTGCCCCGATCGGGCAGTACCCTTTGAGCTCCTATAATTCACCCCTCCACTTT
TRBV27	TRBD1	TRBJ1-5	many	CASSPDRASNQPQHF	TGTGCCAGCAGTCCGGACAGGGCCAGCAATCAGCCCCAGCATTTT
TRBV7-2	.	TRBJ2-2	few	CASSWDTNTGELFF	TGTGCCAGCAGTTGGGATACGAACACCGGGGAGCTGTTTTTT
TRBV4-1	.	TRBJ1-3	.	CASSQDLPGAGNTIYF	TGCGCCAGCAGCCAAGATCTGCCAGGGGCTGGAAACACCATATATTTT
TRBV2	.	TRBJ2-7	.	CASGGNYEQYF	TGTGCCAGCGGGGGGAACTACGAGCAGTACTTC
TRBV27	.	TRBJ1-4	few	CASRIPRGKLFF	TGTGCCAGCAGGATCCCCAGAGGGAAACTGTTTTTT
TRBV20-1	.	TRBJ1-2	.	CSARFGGSYGYTF	TGCAGTGCTAGATTTGGGGGCTCCTATGGCTACACCTTC
TRBV7-9	.	TRBJ2-6	.	CASTLYGGISGANVLTF	TGTGCCAGCACCCTCTATGGGGGGATTTCTGGGGCCAACGTCCTGACTTTC
TRBV3-1	TRBD1	TRBJ2-4	many	CASSPLFRTGGNIQYF	TGTGCCAGCAGCCCCCTATTCCGGACAGGCGGAAACATTCAGTACTTC
TRBV4-1	TRBD1	TRBJ2-1	many	CASSPPPGQGAWNEQFF	TGCGCCAGCAGCCCCCCCCCGGGACAGGGGGCGTGGAATGAGCAGTTCTTC
TRBV13	.	TRBJ1-2	many	CASSLGRVRGYTF	TGTGCCAGCAGCTTAGGGAGGGTTCGTGGCTACACCTTC
TRBV3-1	.	TRBJ2-7	.	CASSRTLPGEGPGEQYF	TGTGCCAGCAGCCGAACTCTCCCAGGGGAGGGCCCCGGGGAGCAGTACTTC
TRBV12-3/TRBV12-4	TRBD2	TRBJ2-1	.	CASSTPLAGARNSYNEQFF	TGTGCCAGCAGTACGCCCCTAGCGGGGGCCCGAAACTCCTACAATGAGCAGTTCTTC
TRBV6-5	.	TRBJ1-1	many	CASIAEWDTEAFF	TGTGCCAGCATTGCCGAATGGGACACTGAAGCTTTCTTT
TRBV5-1	TRBD1	TRBJ1-2	many	CASSSDRGVASGYTF	TGCGCCAGCAGCTCGGACAGGGGGGTAGCCTCTGGCTACACCTTC
TRBV3-1	.	TRBJ1-1	many	CASSLSGTADTEAFF	TGTGCCAGCAGCCTTTCAGGGACGGCGGACACTGAAGCTTTCTTT
TRBV13	TRBD1	TRBJ2-5	many	CASSSGTGEETQYF	TGTGCCAGCAGCTCCGGGACAGGGGAAGAGACCCAGTACTTC
TRBV7-2	TRBD1	TRBJ1-5	few	CASSLSFRTGVGNQPQHF	TGTGCCAGCAGCTTATCATTCAGGACAGGGGTGGGCAATCAGCCCCAGCATTTT
TRBV10-3	TRBD2	TRBJ2-1	.	CAVAGTSGNEQFF	TGTGCCGTCGCCGGGACTAGCGGCAATGAGCAGTTCTTC
TRBV5-6	TRBD1	TRBJ2-1	few	CASSYRTGLGDNEQFF	TGTGCCAGCAGCTACCGGACAGGTTTAGGAGACAATGAGCAGTTCTTC
TRBV7-2	TRBD2	TRBJ2-3	many	CASSLRLAGGFTDTQYF	TGTGCCAGCAGCCTTAGACTAGCGGGAGGATTCACAGATACGCAGTATTTT
TRBV6-2/TRBV6-3	.	TRBJ2-5	many	CASRTPPETQYF	TGTGCCAGCAGGACTCCCCCTGAGACCCAGTACTTC
TRBV27	TRBD2	TRBJ2-7	few	CASSLIAGPEYEQYF	TGTGCCAGCAGTCTTATAGCGGGCCCGGAGTACGAGCAGTACTTC
TRBV3-1	.	TRBJ1-1	many	CASSSPVPRAGEAFF	TGTGCCAGCAGCTCACCCGTCCCCCGAGCGGGTGAAGCTTTCTTT
TRBV21-1	.	TRBJ1-2	many	CASSKGFRDSYGYTF	TGTGCCAGCAGCAAGGGTTTCCGGGACAGCTATGGCTACACCTTC
TRBV4-1	TRBD2	TRBJ2-5	few	CASSQEIAGLETQYF	TGCGCCAGCAGCCAAGAAATAGCGGGGTTAGAGACCCAGTACTTC
TRBV2	.	TRBJ2-5	.	CAISEGRTLGGGETQYF	TGTGCCATCAGTGAAGGGAGGACCCTTGGAGGGGGTGAGACCCAGTACTTC
TRBV5-1	TRBD1	TRBJ2-2	.	CASSSSPGQRTGELFF	TGCGCCAGCAGTTCCTCACCGGGACAGAGGACCGGGGAGCTGTTTTTT
TRBV9	.	TRBJ2-1	many	CASSVAERTWASEQFF	TGTGCCAGCAGCGTAGCTGAAAGGACATGGGCCAGCGAGCAGTTCTTC
TRBV5-1	TRBD1	TRBJ1-3	few	CASSTQGNGNTIYF	TGCGCCAGCAGCACACAGGGGAATGGAAACACCATATATTTT
TRBV7-6	.	TRBJ2-6	many	CASSLESSGANVLTF	TGTGCCAGCAGCCTAGAAAGCTCTGGGGCCAACGTCCTGACTTTC
TRBV18	.	TRBJ2-6	many	CASSPQGTPGANVLTF	TGTGCCAGCTCACCACAGGGGACTCCTGGGGCCAACGTCCTGACTTTC
TRBV15	TRBD1	TRBJ2-2	many	CATSRYPRTGASAGELFF	TGTGCCACCAGCAGATACCCTAGGACAGGGGCGTCCGCCGGGGAGCTGTTTTTT
TRBV6-6	TRBD2	TRBJ2-5	many	CASWSSGGQETQYF	TGTGCCAGCTGGTCTAGCGGGGGACAAGAGACCCAGTACTTC
TRBV5-1	.	TRBJ2-3	few	CASSSQGLQTDTQYF	TGCGCCAGCAGCTCTCAGGGGCTGCAGACAGATACGCAGTATTTT
TRBV6-1	TRBD1	TRBJ1-2	few	CASRAGTGANYGYTF	TGTGCCAGCCGGGCTGGGACAGGAGCTAACTATGGCTACACCTTC